This T cell receptor (beta chain) derives from a study of blood T cell repertoires in COVID-19. The overall study: Spain, Italy and the United States supplied samples that represented acute and convalescent COVID-19. Sources were T cells, B-cell-depleted T cells, or PBMCs; the material itself was cDNA or gDNA.

Methods used by the authors: Cell counts per sample came from amplifying reference gene primers. Here immunoSEQ multiplex PCR was the method, and the copy in TCRdb shows in-frame clones only, minus some. The V and J calls and clone size are taken from that table; D and trimming were inferred from the DNA. The data show roughly 87,000 clones, 70% to 85% seen once. Germline-derived CDR1 and CDR2 are SGHRS and YFSETQ. With 6 bases clipped from V and 2 bases from J, the junction kept 6 bases outside the gene matches. This CDR3 contains 14 residues. V usage is TRBV5-1 and J usage is TRBJ2-5, with 8 bases identical to TRBD2. The sequence was collected from a woman aged 60-75 years with acute or convalescent COVID-19. Sequenced material: peripheral blood. The CDR3 DNA reads TGCGCCAGCATGACGGCGGGGGGACAAGAGACCCAGTACTTC. Its translation is CASMTAGGQETQYF.